The 6 T cell receptor beta chains in this list originate from one sample, sequenced in a study of identical twins. One entry per CDR3 protein, called by TCRdb with MiXCR from the 5' RACE reads. Here the sample spans 400,000 to 500,000 distinct CDR3 sequences, 14% being singletons. This sample also belongs to another study, concerning yellow fever vaccine responses in identical twins.

The sample comprised CD4+ T cells sorted from blood. Receptors originate from a woman aged 18-29 years in good health.

This clonotype was recorded many times. The chain is built from TRBV5-5 and TRBJ1-2; D is uncertain. Germline V gene data show CDR1 as SGHKS and CDR2 as YYEKEE (reference sequence). Trimming left V 4 bases short and J 8 bases short, with 9 bases between. The CDR3 is 11 residues long. The CDR3 DNA reads TGTGCCAGCAGCGTTCCAGGCGGCTACACCTTC. It is translated as CASSVPGGYTF.

The rearrangement joins TRBV10-3 to TRBJ2-3; tentatively, D is TRBD2 (5 bases). V dropped 4 bases and J dropped 3 bases, with 11 bases sitting between them. Germline values: CDR1 ENHRY, CDR2 SYGVKD. The CDR3 is 14 residues long. For the CDR3, the DNA is TGTGCCATCAGTGGCGGGCAAAGTACAGATACGCAGTATTTT. This translates into CAISGGQSTDTQYF.

In its sample, this clonotype was seen a few times. This chain connects TRBV6-1 to TRBJ2-3; TRBD1 might be the D (6 bases). The CDR3 spans 15 residues. Germline CDR1 is MNHNS and CDR2 is SASEGT. V lost 6 bases to trimming and J lost 3 bases, with 16 bases between them. CDR3 nucleotide sequence: TGTGCCAGCAGCCCCAAACAGGGTTATACAGATACGCAGTATTTT. Residues: CASSPKQGYTDTQYF.

The chain joins TRBV3-1 to TRBJ1-2, with D perhaps matching TRBD1 (6 bases). Germline CDR1 is LGHDT and CDR2 is YNNKEL (reference sequence). This CDR3 has 14 residues. Trimming stripped 0 bases from V and 4 bases from J, with 9 bases between. The CDR3 sequence is CASSQDAGAYGYTF. DNA for the CDR3: TGTGCCAGCAGCCAAGATGCGGGGGCCTATGGCTACACCTTC.

The chain links TRBV10-3 to TRBJ2-3; D assignment may be TRBD1 or TRBD2 (5 bases each). Germline CDR1 is ENHRY and CDR2 is SYGVKD. CDR3 length: 13 amino acids. Trimming took 3 bases from V and 4 from J, leaving 8 bases between them. CDR3 in amino acids: CAISDRDPDTQYF. In DNA, the CDR3 is TGTGCCATCAGTGACAGGGACCCAGATACGCAGTATTTT.

This clonotype has more than one count but fewer than ten. This sequence joins TRBV2 and TRBJ2-6; 8 bases fit TRBD2. The germline V gene has CDR1 SNHLY and CDR2 FYNNEI. The CDR3 is 16 amino acids. V lost 0 bases and J lost 2; bases outside the gene matches: 0. The CDR3 here is CASSEARGAGANVLTF. Written as DNA, the CDR3 is TGTGCCAGCAGTGAAGCGCGGGGGGCTGGGGCCAACGTCCTGACTTTC.